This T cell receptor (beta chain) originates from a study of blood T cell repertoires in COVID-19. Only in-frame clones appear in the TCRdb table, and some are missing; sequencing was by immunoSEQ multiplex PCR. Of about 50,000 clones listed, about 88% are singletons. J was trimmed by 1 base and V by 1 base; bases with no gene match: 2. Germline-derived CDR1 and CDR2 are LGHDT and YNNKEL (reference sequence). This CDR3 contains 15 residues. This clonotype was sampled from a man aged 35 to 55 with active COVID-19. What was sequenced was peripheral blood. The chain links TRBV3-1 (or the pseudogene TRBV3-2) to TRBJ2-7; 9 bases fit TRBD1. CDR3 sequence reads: CASSQVGTGSYEQYF. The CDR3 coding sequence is TGTGCCAGCAGCCAAGTAGGGACAGGGTCCTACGAGCAGTACTTC.